Included here is one T cell receptor beta chain sequence, with context. Its antigen is as yet unknown. The sample belongs to a study of cytomegalovirus exposure and HLA in healthy donors. Primers: 60 Vbeta forward and 13 Jbeta reverse. Profiling relied on immunoSEQ multiplex PCR, and the TCRdb table lists in-frame clones only, not all of them. The sample yields approximately 180,000 clones, less than 90% seen once. General observations from the study: Reportedly, fewer N-insertions than the approximately 600-donor mean appeared in an Asian-associated ancestry cluster in a later analysis. In an earlier analysis, most TCR beta V segments were productive about 87% or about 30% of the time. Rare sequences made up most TCRs, while some public TCRs were found in many donors.

Sequenced: PBMCs. The sequence came from a girl under three years old in good health and CMV-seronegative.

This chain's CDR3 is CASSGLAQETQYF. CDR3 nucleotide sequence: TGTGCCAGCAGCGGACTAGCGCAAGAGACCCAGTACTTC. This rearrangement joins TRBV2 to TRBJ2-5, with TRBD2 matching 9 bases. The V gene end was trimmed by 6 bases and the J gene end by 2 bases; junction bases not matched to a gene: 1. In germline, CDR1 is SNHLY, CDR2 FYNNEI. The CDR3 consists of 13 residues. Together with reference TRBV2 and TRBJ2-5, the CDR3 gives the full variable domain: EPEVTQTPSHQVTQMGQEVILRCVPISNHLYFYWYRQILGQKVEFLVSFYNNEISEKSEIFDDQFSVERPDGSNFTLKIRSTKLEDSAMYFCASSGLAQETQYFGPGTRLLVL.